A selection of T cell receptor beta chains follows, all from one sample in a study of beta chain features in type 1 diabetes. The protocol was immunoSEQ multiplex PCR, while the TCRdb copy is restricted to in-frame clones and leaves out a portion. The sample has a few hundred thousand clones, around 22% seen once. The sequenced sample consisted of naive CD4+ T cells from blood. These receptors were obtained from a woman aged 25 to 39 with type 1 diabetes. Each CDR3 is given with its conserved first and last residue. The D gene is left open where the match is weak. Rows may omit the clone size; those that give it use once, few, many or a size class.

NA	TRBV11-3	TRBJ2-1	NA	TGTGCCAGCAGTACGCGGGGAGAATACAATGAGCAGTTCTTC	CASSTRGEYNEQFF
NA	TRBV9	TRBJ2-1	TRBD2	TGTGCCAGCAGCACTAGCGGGAGTGGTAATGAGCAGTTCTTC	CASSTSGSGNEQFF
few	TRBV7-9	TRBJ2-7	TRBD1	TGTGCCAGCAGACGTCTACAAGGGGACAGGGGGACCTACGAGCAGTACTTC	CASRRLQGDRGTYEQYF
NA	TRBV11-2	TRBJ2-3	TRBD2	TGTGCCAGCAGCTTAGTTGGTCGTCGTGGGACTAGCGTTCCAGATACGCAGTATTTT	CASSLVGRRGTSVPDTQYF
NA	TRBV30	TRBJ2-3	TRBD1	TGTGCCTGGACAGGGGGTGGAGATACGCAGTATTTT	CAWTGGGDTQYF
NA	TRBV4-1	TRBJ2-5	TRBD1	TGCGCCAGCAGCCAAGTCCAACAGGGGGCGAGGGAGACCCAGTACTTC	CASSQVQQGARETQYF
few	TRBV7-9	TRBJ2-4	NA	TGTGCCAGCAGCTTCGGAACGGGAAACATTCAGTACTTC	CASSFGTGNIQYF
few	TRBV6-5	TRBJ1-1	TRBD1	TGTGCCAGCAGTTACTCCCAGGGGGCAAATTCTGAAGCTTTCTTT	CASSYSQGANSEAFF
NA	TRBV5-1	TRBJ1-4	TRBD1	TGCGCCAGCAGCTCGGGACAGGGAAATGAAAAACTGTTTTTT	CASSSGQGNEKLFF
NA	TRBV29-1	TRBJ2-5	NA	TGCAGCGCTCCGGGACAAAAGTACCAAGAGACCCAGTACTTC	CSAPGQKYQETQYF
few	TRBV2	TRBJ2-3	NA	TGTGCCAGCAGTGAAATCTATACGCAGTATTTT	CASSEIYTQYF
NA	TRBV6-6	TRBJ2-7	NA	TGTGCCAGCAGTCCCGTACAGTTCAAATCCTACGAGCAGTACTTC	CASSPVQFKSYEQYF
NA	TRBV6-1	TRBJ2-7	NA	TGTGCCAGCAGTTATAACTATATTTCCTACGAGCAGTACTTC	CASSYNYISYEQYF
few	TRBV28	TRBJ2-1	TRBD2	TGTGCCAGCAGTTTAGGGACTAGCTACAATGAGCAGTTCTTC	CASSLGTSYNEQFF
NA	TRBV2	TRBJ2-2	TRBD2	TGTGCCAGCAGAACCGGGACTAGGAGTTCGAACACCGGGGAGCTGTTTTTT	CASRTGTRSSNTGELFF
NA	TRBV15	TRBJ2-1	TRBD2	TGTGCCACCAGCCGCCAGCGGGACTCCTACAATGAGCAGTTCTTC	CATSRQRDSYNEQFF
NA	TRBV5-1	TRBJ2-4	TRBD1	TGCGCCAGCAGCTTGTCCCGGGACAGGGTGGACAACATTCAGTACTTC	CASSLSRDRVDNIQYF
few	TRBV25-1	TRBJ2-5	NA	TGTGCCAGCAGTGAATTGGGAACAGGGATCCAAGAGACCCAGTACTTC	CASSELGTGIQETQYF
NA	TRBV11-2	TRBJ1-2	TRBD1	TGTGCCAGCAGCGCATACCAGGGGGCTAACTATGGCTACACCTTC	CASSAYQGANYGYTF
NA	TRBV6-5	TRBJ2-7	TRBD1	TGTGCCAGCAGTCCCCGGGACAGGTTCTCCTACGAGCAGTACTTC	CASSPRDRFSYEQYF
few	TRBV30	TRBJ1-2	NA	TGTGCCTCCTACAGGGCGGGCTACACCTTC	CASYRAGYTF
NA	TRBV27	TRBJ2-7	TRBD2	TGTGCCAGCGGGAGGACTAGCGTCGCTTACGAGCAGTACTTC	CASGRTSVAYEQYF
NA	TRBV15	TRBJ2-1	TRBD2	TGTGCCACCAGCTACCGACTAGCGGGTGAGGATGAGCAGTTCTTC	CATSYRLAGEDEQFF
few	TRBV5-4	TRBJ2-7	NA	TGTGCCAGCAGCTTGGTAGGGAGCTACGAGCAGTACTTC	CASSLVGSYEQYF
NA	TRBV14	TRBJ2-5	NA	TGTGCCAGCAGCCAAGATTATGAGACCCAGTACTTC	CASSQDYETQYF
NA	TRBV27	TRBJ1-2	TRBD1	TGTGCCAGCAGTATAGGGACAGGGGGCTATGGCTACACCTTC	CASSIGTGGYGYTF
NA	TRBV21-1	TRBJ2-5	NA	TGTGCCAGCAGCAAAGCGCTGTGCAGGGCCCGAGAGACCCAGTACTTC	CASSKALCRARETQYF
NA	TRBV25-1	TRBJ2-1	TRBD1	TGTGCCAGCAGGCGGGACAGGGGAGACTACAATGAGCAGTTCTTC	CASRRDRGDYNEQFF
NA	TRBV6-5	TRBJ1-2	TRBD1	TGTGCCAGCAGCGCGGGCAGGGGGATATATGGCTACACCTTC	CASSAGRGIYGYTF
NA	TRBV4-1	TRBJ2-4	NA	TGCGCCAGCAGCCAAGAATTTATGGACAGAAACATTCAGTACTTC	CASSQEFMDRNIQYF
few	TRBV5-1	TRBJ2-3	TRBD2	TGCGCCAGCAATCCGGGGGGGGCCACAGATACGCAGTATTTT	CASNPGGATDTQYF
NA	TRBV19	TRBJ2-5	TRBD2	TGTGCCAGTAGTACCCTGACTAGCGGGGGCATAAGGACCCAGTACTTC	CASSTLTSGGIRTQYF
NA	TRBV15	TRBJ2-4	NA	TGTGCCACCAGCAGAGATTCGGGTCGGTTTTTGGAAAACATTCAGTACTTC	CATSRDSGRFLENIQYF
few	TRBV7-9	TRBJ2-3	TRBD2	TGTGCCAGCAGCCCCCCGGGACTAGACAGTCCGTATTTT	CASSPPGLDSPYF
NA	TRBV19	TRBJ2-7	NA	TGTGCCAGTAGCCCCCGGTGGGGGGCCTACGAGCAGTACTTC	CASSPRWGAYEQYF
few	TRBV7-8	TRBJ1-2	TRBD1	TGTGCCAGCAGCTTAGCGTTCGTAACAGGGGATGGCTACACCTTC	CASSLAFVTGDGYTF
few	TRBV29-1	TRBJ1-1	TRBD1	TGCAGCGCTCCCCGACAGGGGGCCACTGAAGCTTTCTTT	CSAPRQGATEAFF
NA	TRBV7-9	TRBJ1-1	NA	TGTGCCAGCAGCTTCGGCTTTTGGAGCACTGAAGCTTTCTTT	CASSFGFWSTEAFF
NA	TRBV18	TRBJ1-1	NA	TGTGCCAGCTCTCCGGACAGATTGAACACTGAAGCTTTCTTT	CASSPDRLNTEAFF
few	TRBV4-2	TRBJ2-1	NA	TGTGCCAGCAGCCAAGATCGGATAGGGGCTTTTGAGCAGTTCTTC	CASSQDRIGAFEQFF
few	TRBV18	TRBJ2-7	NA	TGTGCCAGCTCACCACCGAGGACAGACTCCTACGAGCAGTACTTC	CASSPPRTDSYEQYF
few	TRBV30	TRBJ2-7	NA	TGTGCCTGGAGAGGGAGCTTTGACGAGCAGTACTTC	CAWRGSFDEQYF
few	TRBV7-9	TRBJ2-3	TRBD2	TGTGCCAGCAGCGCGGGACTAGCCGAAGTCAGATTCACAGATACGCAGTATTTT	CASSAGLAEVRFTDTQYF
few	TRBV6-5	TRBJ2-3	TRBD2	TGTGCCAGCGCGACTAGCTTGTGGGATACGCAGTATTTT	CASATSLWDTQYF
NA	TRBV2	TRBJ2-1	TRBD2	TGTGCCAGCAGTGAAAGGGGGATAGCGGGAATCTATGAGCAGTTCTTC	CASSERGIAGIYEQFF
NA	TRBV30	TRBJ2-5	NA	TGTGCCTGGAGTCGAGGTAGCGGCCAAGAGACCCAGTACTTC	CAWSRGSGQETQYF
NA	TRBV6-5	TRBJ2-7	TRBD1	TGTGCCAGCAGTTATTACGACCCCGGGACAGACGAGCAGTACTTC	CASSYYDPGTDEQYF
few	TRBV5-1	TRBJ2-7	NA	TGCGCCAGCAGCTTCTCGCGGCTCGACTACGAGCAGTACTTC	CASSFSRLDYEQYF
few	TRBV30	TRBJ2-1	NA	TGTGCCTGGACCCGGGGGAGGGGGTATGAGCAGTTCTTC	CAWTRGRGYEQFF
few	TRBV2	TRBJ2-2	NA	TGTGCCAGCAGTGAACTAGTCGAGCTGTTTTTT	CASSELVELFF
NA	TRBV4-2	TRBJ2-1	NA	TGTGCCAGCGCCACGGGCCAAATGAGAGGGAATGAGCAGTTCTTC	CASATGQMRGNEQFF
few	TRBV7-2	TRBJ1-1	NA	TGTGCCAGCAGCTTAACCCGACGGGGGTACACTGAAGCTTTCTTT	CASSLTRRGYTEAFF